The clone carrying this T cell receptor beta chain has a single count. CDR3 length: 15 amino acids. V was clipped by 0 bases and J by 1 base; unmatched bases: 5. Per germline, CDR1 SQVTM and CDR2 ANQGSEA. This sample is drawn from a study of blood T cell repertoires in COVID-19. Data came from immunoSEQ multiplex PCR; TCRdb stores just in-frame clones and leaves some out. The sample contains under 150,000 clones, 88% of which appear only once. The chain carries TRBV29-1 and TRBJ2-7, with 8 bases identical to TRBD2. The TCR was taken from a woman in her twenties or thirties with acute COVID-19. The sample taken for sequencing was PBMCs or T cells enriched from blood (not recorded which). The CDR3, as DNA: TGCAGCGTTGAAGACCGGGCTAGCGGGTCCTACGAGCAGTACTTC. Amino acid sequence: CSVEDRASGSYEQYF.